These 27 T cell receptor beta chains share one sample of origin, sequenced in a study of technical replicates of blood from a handful of donors. The method was immunoSEQ multiplex PCR; TCRdb's version includes in-frame clones alone and lacks a portion of them. This sample has 65,000 to 80,000 clones; under 98% occur once, and the top ten carry roughly 0.25%. Sequencing was done on a sample of T cells isolated from PBMCs. These receptors came from a human donor in good health.

The gene calls are TRBV13 and TRBJ2-5, with 7 bases fitting TRBD2. The germline V gene has CDR1 PRHDT and CDR2 FYEKMQ (reference sequence). CDR3 length: 13 amino acids. V lost 7 bases to trimming and J lost 4 bases; unmatched junction nucleotides: 6. The CDR3 DNA sequence: TGTGCCAGCACGACCGGGGGGAGAGAGACCCAGTACTTC. This encodes CASTTGGRETQYF.

The gene calls are TRBV6-1 and TRBJ2-2, with D possibly being TRBD2 (6 bases). The CDR3 length is 12 residues. Germline V CDR1 and CDR2: MNHNS, SASEGT. V was shortened by 6 bases and J by 5 bases, with 7 bases between the two germline ends. CDR3 protein: CASSGSTGELFF. DNA of the CDR3: TGTGCCAGCAGCGGGAGTACCGGGGAGCTGTTTTTT.

The V gene is TRBV7-8, the J gene TRBJ2-7; D perhaps matches TRBD1 (6 bases). Trimming removed 3 bases from V and 4 bases from J, with 7 bases in between. CDR1 is SGHVS and CDR2 is FQNEAQ in the germline V gene. The CDR3 contains 12 residues. The CDR3 sequence is CASSLGAYEQYF. CDR3 bases: TGTGCCAGCAGCTTGGGGGCATACGAGCAGTACTTC.

CDR3: CAWSISETQYF. CDR3 in DNA: TGTGCCTGGAGTATTAGCGAGACCCAGTACTTC. The gene calls are TRBV30 and TRBJ2-5, with no clear D. Germline CDR1 is GTSNPN and CDR2 is SVGIG (reference sequence). V lost 2 bases to trimming and J lost 5 bases, with 6 bases between them. The CDR3 runs 11 residues. The full variable domain, in which reference TRBV30 and TRBJ2-5 provide the parts outside the CDR3, is SQTIHQWPATLVQPVGSPLSLECTVEGTSNPNLYWYRQAAGRGLQLLFYSVGIGQISSEVPQNLSASRPQDRQFILSSKKLLLSDSGFYLCAWSISETQYFGPGTRLLVL.

The J gene is TRBJ2-7, the V gene TRBV5-1; 8 positions agree with TRBD1. The CDR3 covers 15 residues. The germline V gene encodes CDR1 SGHRS and CDR2 YFSETQ. V trimming: 4 bases; J trimming: 3 bases; junction bases outside the gene matches: 9. CDR3 sequence: CASSEDRATIYEQYF. In DNA, the CDR3 is TGCGCCAGCAGCGAGGACAGGGCAACCATCTACGAGCAGTACTTC.

V usage is TRBV11-3 and J usage is TRBJ2-1; TRBD2 aligns across 10 bases. The V gene end was trimmed by 4 bases and the J gene end by 7 bases; junction bases not matched to a gene: 1. This CDR3 is 13 amino acids long. CDR1 SGHNT and CDR2 YENEEA come from the germline V gene. CDR3 coding DNA: TGTGCCAGCAGCTCTAGCGGGAGAAATGAGCAGTTCTTC. It is translated as CASSSSGRNEQFF.

This chain joins TRBV5-1 and TRBJ1-1; tentative D call: TRBD1 (5 bases). This CDR3 has 17 residues. Germline CDR1 and CDR2: SGHRS and YFSETQ. V lost 1 base, J lost 0 bases, and 16 bases lay in between. The DNA for the CDR3 is TGCGCCAGCAGCTTGTGGGGGGACGTGCCCTTGAACACTGAAGCTTTCTTT. It codes for CASSLWGDVPLNTEAFF.

The gene calls are TRBV11-3 and TRBJ2-5; possible D gene TRBD2, 6 bases. Germline CDR1 and CDR2: SGHNT and YENEEA. The CDR3 covers 14 residues. Trimming took 7 bases from V and 2 from J, leaving 14 bases between them. The CDR3 loop is CASTRESGQETQYF. In DNA, the CDR3 is TGTGCCAGCACCCGGGAAAGCGGGCAAGAGACCCAGTACTTC.

The chain has TRBV19 and TRBJ1-2; the match to TRBD1 covers 8 bases. The CDR3 is 13 amino acids. CDR1 and CDR2 from the germline V gene are LNHDA and SQIVND (reference sequence). V was clipped by 4 bases and J by 5 bases; unmatched bases: 3. CDR3 region: CASSTTGEYGYTF. CDR3 DNA: TGTGCCAGTAGTACGACAGGGGAATATGGCTACACCTTC. Filled out from reference TRBV19 and TRBJ1-2, the complete variable domain reads DGGITQSPKYLFRKEGQNVTLSCEQNLNHDAMYWYRQDPGQGLRLIYYSQIVNDFQKGDIAEGYSVSREKKESFPLTVTSAQKNPTAFYLCASSTTGEYGYTFGSGTRLTVV.

This clone appeared once. The chain has TRBV28 and TRBJ2-7; 12 positions match TRBD2. Germline CDR1 reads MDHEN; CDR2 reads SYDVKM. The CDR3 sequence is 18 residues long. V dropped 4 bases and J dropped 3; count of bases not matched to a gene: 13. Here the CDR3 reads CASSSRTSGTSHYYEQYF. CDR3 bases: TGTGCCAGCAGTTCCCGGACTAGCGGGACCTCCCACTACTACGAGCAGTACTTC.

The chain uses TRBV18 and TRBJ1-5; TRBD1 agrees at 8 bases. The CDR3 extends over 17 amino acids. Unmatched junction bases numbered 8, after V lost 4 bases and J lost 0 bases. Germline values: CDR1 KGHSH, CDR2 LQKENI. As DNA, the CDR3 is TGTGCCAGCTCACGGACAGGGTCTCCACTTAGCAATCAGCCCCAGCATTTT. Translated, it gives CASSRTGSPLSNQPQHF.

As DNA, the CDR3 is TGTGCCAGCAGTGCTGGGCGGGACTCCTACAATGAGCAGTTCTTC. This translates into CASSAGRDSYNEQFF. The genes are TRBV2 and TRBJ2-1, with D perhaps TRBD2 (6 bases). V was shortened by 4 bases and J by 0 bases, with 10 bases between the two germline ends. The CDR3 has 15 amino acids. The germline gives CDR1 SNHLY, CDR2 FYNNEI.

The V and J genes are TRBV5-1 and TRBJ1-2, with a tentative D call TRBD1 (5 bases). From germline, CDR1 is SGHRS and CDR2 YFSETQ. The CDR3 covers 14 residues. V was shortened by 4 bases and J by 4 bases, with 14 bases between the two germline ends. As DNA, the CDR3 is TGCGCCAGCAGCCCCGGGTGGGGGGGCTATGGCTACACCTTC. Protein product: CASSPGWGGYGYTF.

The chain has TRBV7-2 and TRBJ2-2, with D hard to call. Trimming left V 2 bases short and J 4 bases short, with 8 bases between. The CDR3 consists of 14 residues. The germline V gene has CDR1 SGHTA and CDR2 FQGNSA. In DNA, the CDR3 is TGTGCCAGCAGCTTATGGAGCTCCACCGGGGAGCTGTTTTTT. Translating it yields CASSLWSSTGELFF.

The chain links TRBV5-4 to TRBJ2-1; 8 bases align to TRBD2. Germline V gene lookup returns CDR1 SGHNT and CDR2 YYREEE (reference sequence). This CDR3 is built from 15 residues. V was clipped by 2 bases and J by 1 base; unmatched bases: 2. The CDR3 protein is CASSLTSGSYNEQFF. Here the CDR3 DNA reads TGTGCCAGCAGCTTAACTAGCGGATCCTACAATGAGCAGTTCTTC. Drawing the rest from reference TRBV5-4 and TRBJ2-1, the complete variable domain is ETGVTQSPTHLIKTRGQQVTLRCSSQSGHNTVSWYQQALGQGPQFIFQYYREEENGRGNFPPRFSGLQFPNYSSELNVNALELDDSALYLCASSLTSGSYNEQFFGPGTRLTVL.

This clone has just one count. The gene calls are TRBV7-6 and TRBJ2-7; 11 nucleotides match TRBD2. The germline CDR1 and CDR2 sequences are SGHVS and FNYEAQ. This CDR3 has 17 amino acids. The V gene end was trimmed by 1 base and the J gene end by 2 bases; junction bases not matched to a gene: 7. This chain's CDR3 is CASSLDATSGMTYEQYF. DNA for the CDR3: TGTGCCAGCAGCTTAGACGCGACTAGCGGGATGACCTACGAGCAGTACTTC.

This clone was seen a single time. The chain joins TRBV27 to TRBJ2-1; tentatively, D is TRBD2 (6 bases). The V and J ends lost 3 bases and 7 bases respectively, with 10 bases between them. Germline CDR1 MNHEY, CDR2 SMNVEV (reference sequence). This CDR3 comprises 13 residues. The CDR3 bases are TGTGCCAGCAGTTTGGGACTGACTAATGAGCAGTTCTTC. Amino acid sequence: CASSLGLTNEQFF.

The chain couples TRBV9 to TRBJ2-3; tentatively, D is TRBD2 (6 bases). The CDR3 consists of 14 residues. The germline gives CDR1 SGDLS, CDR2 YYNGEE. The V and J ends lost 0 bases and 6 bases respectively, with 11 bases between them. CDR3 sequence: CASSVGRAEDTQYF. The CDR3 nucleotides read TGTGCCAGCAGCGTAGGGAGGGCCGAGGATACGCAGTATTTT.

V usage is TRBV30 and J usage is TRBJ1-5, with a tentative D call TRBD1 (6 bases). Trimming removed 5 bases from V and 2 bases from J, with 10 bases in between. The CDR3 totals 13 residues. The germline CDR1 and CDR2 sequences are GTSNPN and SVGIG (reference sequence). The CDR3, as DNA: TGTGCCTGGGGGACACTTGGCAATCAGCCCCAGCATTTT. Translation: CAWGTLGNQPQHF.

The genes are TRBV30 and TRBJ1-2, with D possibly being TRBD1 (5 bases). Per the germline V gene, CDR1 is GTSNPN and CDR2 is SVGIG (reference sequence). The CDR3 extends over 12 amino acids. Trimming removed 5 bases at V and 4 bases at J, with 11 bases between. DNA of the CDR3: TGTGCCTGGGACAGACTGGGCTATGGCTACACCTTC. The encoded protein is CAWDRLGYGYTF.

This chain connects TRBV5-1 to TRBJ1-1, with 7 bases lining up with TRBD1. CDR1 SGHRS and CDR2 YFSETQ come from the germline V gene. The V segment lost 0 bases and the J segment 4 bases; nucleotides outside the gene matches: 6. The CDR3 totals 15 residues. In DNA, the CDR3 is TGCGCCAGCAGCTTGGTCCCAGGGGGGAGCACTGAAGCTTTCTTT. It translates to CASSLVPGGSTEAFF. Together with reference TRBV5-1 and TRBJ1-1, the CDR3 gives the full variable domain: KAGVTQTPRYLIKTRGQQVTLSCSPISGHRSVSWYQQTPGQGLQFLFEYFSETQRNKGNFPGRFSGRQFSNSRSEMNVSTLELGDSALYLCASSLVPGGSTEAFFGQGTRLTVV.

V and J are TRBV28 and TRBJ1-5; 7 bases map to TRBD1. Germline CDR1 and CDR2: MDHEN and SYDVKM. This CDR3 contains 14 residues. Trimming at V came to 6 bases and at J to 1 base, leaving 3 bases not matched to a gene. DNA for the CDR3: TGTGCCAGCAGGGTACAGGGGAGCAATCAGCCCCAGCATTTT. Residues: CASRVQGSNQPQHF.

The chain combines TRBV6-5 with TRBJ2-2; 7 bases map to TRBD1. Trimming cost V 6 bases and J 0 bases; bases outside gene matches: 4. Germline V gene lookup returns CDR1 MNHEY and CDR2 SVGAGI. CDR3 length: 15 residues. The CDR3 sequence: CASSRQGANTGELFF. In nucleotides, the CDR3 is TGTGCCAGCAGCCGTCAGGGGGCGAACACCGGGGAGCTGTTTTTT.

The table lists this clone with a few counts. This chain connects TRBV14 to TRBJ1-5; 9 bases fit TRBD1. Per the germline V gene, CDR1 is SGHDN and CDR2 is FVKESK. The length of the CDR3 is 16 residues. V was clipped by 4 bases and J by 5 bases; unmatched bases: 9. The CDR3 DNA is TGTGCCAGCAGCCTTCGATTACAGGGGGCCGATCAGCCCCAGCATTTT. It yields the protein CASSLRLQGADQPQHF.

The rearrangement links TRBV2 to TRBJ2-6, with 7 bases matching TRBD1. CDR1 is SNHLY, CDR2 FYNNEI, per germline. The V gene end was trimmed by 10 bases and the J gene end by 4 bases; junction bases not matched to a gene: 19. This CDR3 comprises 18 residues. The CDR3 nucleotides are TGTGCCACCCCCCCCGCCGACAGGGATACCTCCGGGGCCAACGTCCTGACTTTC. This codes for CATPPADRDTSGANVLTF.

This clone has only one observation. The J gene is TRBJ2-7, the V gene TRBV5-1; D gene uncertain. Germline V lookup: CDR1 SGHRS, CDR2 YFSETQ. V lost 1 base and J lost 6, with 17 bases in between. This CDR3 comprises 15 residues. As DNA, the CDR3 is TGCGCCAGCAGCTTGACCCGTGGGCTGGGTGGCGAGCAGTACTTC. It encodes CASSLTRGLGGEQYF.

This chain joins TRBV7-8 and TRBJ2-7; TRBD1 might be the D (6 bases). Germline lookup yields CDR1 SGHVS and CDR2 FQNEAQ. V was trimmed by 1 base and J by 2 bases, leaving 9 bases between them. The CDR3 has 14 residues. The CDR3 is CASSLEDSTYEQYF. The CDR3 region has the DNA TGTGCCAGCAGCTTAGAGGACAGTACCTACGAGCAGTACTTC.